Following are 27 T cell receptor beta chains from one sample sequenced in a study of cytomegalovirus exposure and HLA in healthy donors. With 60 Vbeta and 13 Jbeta primers, the PCR was carried out. Here immunoSEQ multiplex PCR was the method, and the copy in TCRdb shows in-frame clones only, minus some. The table shows roughly 140,000 clones, with about 80% occurring only once. Sequences were obtained from PBMCs. The receptors originated from a man aged 40-49 years in good health and CMV-seropositive.

In this sample, this clone turned up a few times. In the same sample, other DNA sequences code for this CDR3. The chain recombines TRBV9 with TRBJ2-1, with TRBD2 matching 11 bases. Germline loops: CDR1 SGDLS, CDR2 YYNGEE. This CDR3 is built from 16 residues. With V trimmed by 2 bases and J by 2 bases, 3 bases remained unmatched. The CDR3: CASSVGTSGTYNEQFF. The CDR3 coding sequence is TGTGCCAGCAGCGTCGGGACTAGCGGTACCTACAATGAGCAGTTCTTC. The full variable domain, in which reference TRBV9 and TRBJ2-1 provide the parts outside the CDR3, is DSGVTQTPKHLITATGQRVTLRCSPRSGDLSVYWYQQSLDQGLQFLIQYYNGEERAKGNILERFSAQQFPDLHSELNLSSLELGDSALYFCASSVGTSGTYNEQFFGPGTRLTVL.

In DNA, the CDR3 is TGTGCCAGCAGCCCCTTGAGGGGCGGACTAAGCTCCTACAATGAGCAGTTCTTC. This sequence encodes CASSPLRGGLSSYNEQFF. The chain combines TRBV7-2 with TRBJ2-1; tentative D call: TRBD2 (6 bases). The germline V gene has CDR1 SGHTA and CDR2 FQGNSA. V lost 5 bases to trimming and J lost 0 bases, with 20 bases between them. The CDR3 has 18 residues.

The chain recombines TRBV25-1 with TRBJ2-3; 12 bases align to TRBD2. The germline V gene encodes CDR1 MGHDK and CDR2 SYGVNS. The CDR3 length is 18 residues. J gave up 3 bases and V 4 bases, and 11 bases lay outside the gene matches. The CDR3 bases are TGTGCCAGCAGTGGTCTAAGACTAGCGGGAGTTGTGACAGATACGCAGTATTTT. Amino acids: CASSGLRLAGVVTDTQYF. The whole variable domain, filled in from reference TRBV25-1 and TRBJ2-3, reads EADIYQTPRYLVIGTGKKITLECSQTMGHDKMYWYQQDPGMELHLIHYSYGVNSTEKGDLSSESTVSRIRTEHFPLTLESARPSHTSQYLCASSGLRLAGVVTDTQYFGPGTRLTVL.

With regard to this clone: The DNA is left out, because the CDR3 cannot be placed on it with certainty; the CDR3 is given as TCRdb lists it. J is TRBJ2-7 and V is TRBV7-2; TRBD2 is taken as the D call from the table, unchecked against the DNA. Termini included, the CDR3 measures 14 amino acids. Germline CDR1 is SGHTA and CDR2 is FQGNSA. The CDR3 sequence: CASTSGGSLYEQYF.

This clone was seen more than once but under ten times. The chain carries TRBV15 and TRBJ1-4; D is perhaps TRBD1 (5 bases). V was clipped by 0 bases and J by 9 bases, with 14 bases between them. Looked up from germline, CDR1 is LNHNV and CDR2 is YYDKDF (reference sequence). The CDR3 length is 15 residues. The CDR3 DNA reads TGTGCCACCAGCAGAGATATAGGGCAGGGTAAAAAACTGTTTTTT. This encodes CATSRDIGQGKKLFF.

As for this clone: At one end the junction does not follow the germline gene, possibly because of a read error. Here the CDR3 DNA reads TGCGCCAGCAGCTTGGGGGAGTCCTCCCACAATGAGCAGTTCTTC. Amino acids: CASSLGESSHNEQFF. This chain links TRBV5-1 with TRBJ2-1; a weak D match, TRBD2 (5 bases). CDR1 SGHRS and CDR2 YFSETQ come from the germline V gene. CDR3 length: 15 residues.

The V call is TRBV6-5, the J call TRBJ2-1, with a tentative D call TRBD2 (6 bases). V lost 0 bases and J 5 bases, leaving 11 bases between the germline ends. The CDR3 is 15 residues long. Germline V gene lookup returns CDR1 MNHEY and CDR2 SVGAGI. The CDR3 DNA follows: TGTGCCAGCAGTTACTCGCTAGCGAGAAACAATGAGCAGTTCTTC. Its translation: CASSYSLARNNEQFF.

The chain links TRBV14 to TRBJ2-1; unclear D gene. Deletions cut 1 base from V and 4 bases from J, with 17 bases between. Germline CDR1 reads SGHDN; CDR2 reads FVKESK. The CDR3 covers 17 residues. DNA of the CDR3: TGTGCCAGCAGCCAAGTACACATTATACCACCTTACAATGAGCAGTTCTTC. This encodes CASSQVHIIPPYNEQFF.

This clone was detected only once. The V gene is TRBV28, the J gene TRBJ2-7; TRBD2 agrees at 9 bases. The CDR3 totals 13 residues. Germline CDR1 and CDR2: MDHEN and SYDVKM. The ends lost 3 bases at V and 3 bases at J; junction bases unmatched: 0. The CDR3: CASSFSGSYEQYF. The CDR3 DNA sequence: TGTGCCAGCAGTTTTAGCGGGAGCTACGAGCAGTACTTC.

The rearrangement joins TRBV13 to TRBJ2-5, with 10 bases identical to TRBD2. V shed 2 bases and J 5 bases; nucleotides not matched to a gene: 8. Germline loops: CDR1 PRHDT, CDR2 FYEKMQ (reference sequence). This CDR3 has 16 amino acids. In nucleotides, the CDR3 is TGTGCCAGCAGCTTATTAGCGGGGGGCGTCGGTGAGACCCAGTACTTC. Translation: CASSLLAGGVGETQYF.

This chain links TRBV27 with TRBJ2-1; tentative D call: TRBD1 (6 bases). Germline V gives CDR1 MNHEY, CDR2 SMNVEV (reference sequence). V lost 5 bases and J 9 bases, leaving 23 bases between the germline ends. The CDR3 covers 16 residues. CDR3 nucleotides: TGTGCCAGCAGTATTTTCCAGGGGAAAGCAGGAGCTGAGCAGTTCTTC. As protein: CASSIFQGKAGAEQFF.

The chain is built from TRBV5-1 and TRBJ2-7, with TRBD1 matching over 7 bases. Per germline, CDR1 SGHRS and CDR2 YFSETQ. The CDR3 runs 15 residues. V dropped 4 bases and J dropped 2; count of bases not matched to a gene: 9. The CDR3 protein is CASSPTGEGTYEQYF. The DNA for the CDR3 is TGCGCCAGCAGCCCAACAGGGGAAGGGACCTACGAGCAGTACTTC.

The rearrangement joins TRBV30 to TRBJ1-2; 7 bases agree with TRBD1. The CDR3 contains 14 residues. Germline assignment: CDR1 GTSNPN and CDR2 SVGIG (reference sequence). J lost 4 bases, V lost 3 bases, and 8 bases had no gene match. CDR3 residues: CAWRQGPDRYGYTF. CDR3 coding DNA: TGTGCCTGGAGACAGGGGCCCGATCGCTATGGCTACACCTTC.

The gene calls are TRBV27 and TRBJ2-3; 10 bases match TRBD1. Trimming took 6 bases from V and 1 from J; bases not matched to a gene: 7. CDR1 and CDR2 from the germline V gene are MNHEY and SMNVEV (reference sequence). CDR3 length: 16 residues. CDR3 DNA: TGTGCCAGCAGAGGGGGACAGGGGCTGGGCACAGATACGCAGTATTTT. Its translation is CASRGGQGLGTDTQYF.

CDR3 sequence (DNA): TGTGCCAGCAGCTTAGATCTTGGCAGGATACATTCACCCCTCCACTTT. This codes for CASSLDLGRIHSPLHF. This sequence joins TRBV11-2 and TRBJ1-6, with D uncertain. V was trimmed by 0 bases and J by 8 bases, leaving 14 bases between them. The CDR3 contains 16 residues. Germline CDR1 reads SGHAT; CDR2 reads FQNNGV.

This sequence joins TRBV30 and TRBJ1-1; D unclear. Germline CDR1 and CDR2: GTSNPN and SVGIG (reference sequence). V was trimmed by 0 bases and J by 3 bases, leaving 11 bases between them. The CDR3 contains 14 residues. The CDR3 region has the DNA TGTGCCTGGAGTGTCTGGAGTCCGGACACTGAAGCTTTCTTT. Its translation: CAWSVWSPDTEAFF.

A few counts support this clone. V gene TRBV6-1 combines with J gene TRBJ1-2; maybe TRBD1 (5 bases). Germline-derived CDR1 and CDR2 are MNHNS and SASEGT. The CDR3 runs to 14 residues. The ends were cut back, 2 bases at V and 7 bases at J, with 14 bases in the middle. CDR3 sequence reads: CASSELEGPAGYTF. CDR3 in DNA: TGTGCCAGCAGTGAACTGGAGGGGCCCGCTGGCTACACCTTC.

This chain joins TRBV19 and TRBJ1-1, with TRBD1 matching 8 bases. Germline V gene data show CDR1 as LNHDA and CDR2 as SQIVND (reference sequence). V lost 6 bases and J lost 2; bases outside the gene matches: 5. The CDR3 contains 14 residues. The CDR3 DNA sequence: TGTGCCAGTAGGGAACAGGGGGTAAACACTGAAGCTTTCTTT. Translating it yields CASREQGVNTEAFF.

V is TRBV30 and J is TRBJ2-3; unclear D gene. The germline V gene has CDR1 GTSNPN and CDR2 SVGIG (reference sequence). This CDR3 has 13 amino acids. The V gene lost 2 bases and the J gene lost 5 bases, with 11 bases spanning the gap. DNA of the CDR3: TGTGCCTGGAGTCAGTGGGCGAGAGATACGCAGTATTTT. Translation gives CAWSQWARDTQYF.

CDR3 protein: CASSGTGGWETQYF. In nucleotides, the CDR3 is TGTGCCAGCAGTGGCACAGGGGGCTGGGAGACCCAGTACTTC. The rearrangement links TRBV25-1 to TRBJ2-5, with TRBD1 matching over 9 bases. Germline CDR1 reads MGHDK; CDR2 reads SYGVNS. The trim removed 4 bases at V and 5 bases at J, leaving 5 bases unmatched. The CDR3 covers 14 residues.

This clone was observed a handful of times. This chain links TRBV7-6 with TRBJ2-1; D gene ambiguous. V was clipped by 1 base and J by 8 bases, with 6 bases between them. The CDR3 length is 12 residues. Germline loops: CDR1 SGHVS, CDR2 FNYEAQ. CDR3 sequence reads: CASSLVSHEQFF. The CDR3 DNA sequence: TGTGCCAGCAGCTTAGTGAGCCATGAGCAGTTCTTC.

This chain uses TRBV5-4 with TRBJ2-5; the D gene is possibly TRBD1 (5 bases). The CDR3 has 14 amino acids. Germline-derived CDR1 and CDR2 are SGHNT and YYREEE (reference sequence). With 4 bases removed from V and 2 bases from J, the gap between germline ends came to 12 bases. The CDR3 protein is CASSQYQGQETQYF. The CDR3 bases are TGTGCCAGCAGCCAATACCAGGGTCAAGAGACCCAGTACTTC.

The rearrangement joins TRBV5-1 to TRBJ2-1; TRBD2 matches 9 bases. CDR3 length: 17 amino acids. Unmatched junction bases numbered 12, after V lost 4 bases and J lost 4 bases. CDR1 and CDR2 (germline): SGHRS, YFSETQ. CDR3 region: CASSKGTGGRAYNEQFF. CDR3 DNA: TGCGCCAGCAGCAAAGGGACGGGCGGGAGGGCTTACAATGAGCAGTTCTTC.

This chain uses TRBV10-2 with TRBJ2-7; 9 positions agree with TRBD2. The germline gives CDR1 WSHSY, CDR2 SAAADI. The trim removed 4 bases at V and 4 bases at J, leaving 8 bases unmatched. The CDR3 runs 15 residues. The CDR3 nucleotides read TGCGCCAGCAGTGCACAGGGGCTAGCGGGATACGAGCAGTACTTC. It yields the protein CASSAQGLAGYEQYF.

This rearrangement joins TRBV30 to TRBJ1-6; D remains unclear. V lost 1 base and J lost 6, with 10 bases in between. Germline CDR1 and CDR2: GTSNPN and SVGIG (reference sequence). The CDR3 covers 14 residues. The CDR3 DNA sequence: TGTGCCTGGAGTGGGTGGGAGGGTAATTCACCCCTCCACTTT. As protein: CAWSGWEGNSPLHF.

The CDR3 protein is CASSRDSYYEQYF. The CDR3 bases are TGTGCCAGCAGTCGGGACAGCTACTACGAGCAGTACTTC. The rearrangement joins TRBV2 to TRBJ2-7; the match to TRBD1 covers 7 bases. Unmatched junction bases numbered 4, after V lost 5 bases and J lost 3 bases. CDR1 is SNHLY, CDR2 FYNNEI, per germline. The CDR3 is made up of 13 amino acids.

V and J are TRBV10-1 and TRBJ2-1; 7 bases agree with TRBD2. CDR3 length: 15 residues. Losses at the gene ends were 0 bases for V and 8 bases for J; bases not matched to a gene: 7. Germline V gene sequence: CDR1 WNHNN, CDR2 SYGVQD (reference sequence). The CDR3 sequence is CASSESGGGRDEQFF. CDR3 DNA sequence: TGCGCCAGCAGTGAGTCAGGCGGGGGTCGGGATGAGCAGTTCTTC.